This TCR beta chain was obtained from a study of blood T cell repertoires in COVID-19. Study-level information: Sample material is recorded as cDNA or gDNA derived from T cells, B-cell-depleted T cells, or PBMCs.

Trimming cost V 1 base and J 2 bases, with 9 bases left between them. This CDR3 region has 14 residues. Germline CDR1 reads KGHSH; CDR2 reads LQKENI. The repertoire was sequenced with immunoSEQ multiplex PCR; TCRdb's copy has only in-frame clones and lacks some. Among approximately 460,000 clones, approximately 92% were seen once, and the ten largest hold around 0.9%. Enrollment of patients from Seattle took place during active infection, with longitudinal follow-up. The specimen sequenced was peripheral blood. The clonotype comes from a man younger than 35 with COVID-19, enrolled during active disease. This chain uses TRBV18 with TRBJ2-7, with D hard to call. CDR3 sequence reads: CASSPLQFPYEQYF. The CDR3 coding sequence is TGTGCCAGCTCACCACTACAGTTCCCCTACGAGCAGTACTTC.